This entry features one T cell receptor beta chain sequence. Its specificity is not known. The sample belongs to a study of T cell responses to AZD1222 COVID-19 vaccine. Overall study context: Timing groups of about 4 and about 12 weeks for second doses were pooled. General observations from the study: The sample set comprised mostly white British donors with more females, and clonal diversity was possibly underestimated. Repertoires in all cases were sampled only once the peak T cell response had passed. Baseline testing showed seropositivity in only 5 or 6 AZD1222 recipients.

Using immunoSEQ multiplex PCR, the repertoire was profiled, and TCRdb retains in-frame clones only, with some absent. The sample lists about 100,000 clones, around 90% occurring once. Losses at the gene ends were 4 bases for V and 6 bases for J; bases not matched to a gene: 11. In germline, CDR1 is MGHRA, CDR2 YSYEKL. The CDR3 contains 16 residues. The V call is TRBV4-1, the J call TRBJ2-1; 8 nucleotides agree with TRBD2. The source was peripheral blood, collected on day 0 of AZD1222 vaccination. The clonotype comes from an adult in good health. The CDR3: CASSRAGLVPSNEQFF. CDR3 coding DNA: TGCGCCAGCAGCCGAGCGGGACTAGTCCCGAGCAATGAGCAGTTCTTC.